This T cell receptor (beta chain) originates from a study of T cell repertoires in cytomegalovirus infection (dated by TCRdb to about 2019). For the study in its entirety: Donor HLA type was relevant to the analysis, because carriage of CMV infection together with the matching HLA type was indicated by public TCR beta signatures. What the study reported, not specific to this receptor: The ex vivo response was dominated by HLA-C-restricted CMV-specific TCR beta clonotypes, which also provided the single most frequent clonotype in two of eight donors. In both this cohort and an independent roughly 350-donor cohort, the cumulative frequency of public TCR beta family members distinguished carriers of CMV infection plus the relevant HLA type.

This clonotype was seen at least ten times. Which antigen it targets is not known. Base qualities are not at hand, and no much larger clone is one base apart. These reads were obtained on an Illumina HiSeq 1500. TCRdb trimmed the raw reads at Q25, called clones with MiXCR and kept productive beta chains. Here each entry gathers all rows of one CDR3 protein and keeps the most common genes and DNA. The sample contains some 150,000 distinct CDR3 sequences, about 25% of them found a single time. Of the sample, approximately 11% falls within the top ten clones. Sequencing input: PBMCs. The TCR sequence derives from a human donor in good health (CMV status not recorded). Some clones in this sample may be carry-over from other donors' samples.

CDR3 reads: CASSYSRPGTFYNEQFF. The sequence in DNA is TGTGCCAGCAGCTATAGCCGACCCGGGACCTTCTACAATGAGCAGTTCTTC. The chain links TRBV7-2 with TRBJ2-1; the D gene is perhaps TRBD1 or TRBD2, each of them matching over 5 bases. V and J lose 4 bases and 3 bases, and a span of 19 bases separates them. CDR1 and CDR2, per the germline V gene, are SGHTA and FQGNSA. Spanning cysteine to phenylalanine, the CDR3 consists of 17 amino acids. Just the 51-base CDR3 DNA is kept, in frame starting at base 1.